This entry lists 22 T cell receptor beta chains sequenced from one sample in a study of blood T cells in healthy people across ages. A second roughly 6 to 11 cycle PCR used barcoded and J-beta primers. TCRdb re-called the 5' RACE reads through MiXCR, storing one row per CDR3 protein. The sample shows 870,000 or so distinct CDR3 sequences, under 30% of them seen only once. What was sequenced was blood. The origin of the receptors is a woman aged 80 or over in good health.

This clonotype has a count of ten or more. The chain carries TRBV5-1 and TRBJ2-1; TRBD1 matches at 8 bases. CDR3 length: 18 amino acids. CDR1 and CDR2 (germline): SGHRS, YFSETQ. V lost 1 base, J lost 1 base, and 10 bases stayed unmatched. This CDR3 reads CASSLPYPGTGSYNEQFF. The CDR3 DNA is TGCGCCAGCAGCTTGCCGTATCCCGGGACAGGTTCCTACAATGAGCAGTTCTTC.

Notes on this clonotype: A single base separates this from a much larger clone, so it may be a read error. The rearrangement uses TRBV20-1 and TRBJ2-3; 10 positions match TRBD1. This CDR3 comprises 15 residues. From germline, CDR1 is DFQATT and CDR2 SNEGSKA (reference sequence). The trim removed 8 bases at V and 3 bases at J, leaving 11 bases unmatched. The CDR3 here is CSTNDRGRNTDTQYF. The DNA for the CDR3 is TGCAGTACCAATGACAGGGGGCGCAATACAGATACGCAGTATTTT.

This clonotype was observed many times. This chain uses TRBV14 with TRBJ2-7; 11 bases match TRBD2. The CDR3 runs to 18 residues. CDR1 and CDR2 (germline): SGHDN, FVKESK. The trim removed 1 base at V and 6 bases at J, leaving 14 bases unmatched. The CDR3 DNA is TGTGCCAGCAGCCAAGTAATAGCGGGGGGGCCCCAGTACTCCGAGCAGTACTTC. Protein: CASSQVIAGGPQYSEQYF.

CDR3 loop: CASSLVAGTSRHTQYF. CDR3 nucleotide sequence: TGTGCCAGCAGCTTAGTCGCCGGGACTAGTCGTCATACCCAGTACTTC. The J gene is TRBJ2-5, the V gene TRBV7-2, with TRBD2 matching over 8 bases. Looked up from germline, CDR1 is SGHTA and CDR2 is FQGNSA. The length of the CDR3 is 16 residues. Losses at the gene ends were 1 base for V and 8 bases for J; bases not matched to a gene: 12.

The table lists this clonotype with many counts. This sequence joins TRBV5-1 and TRBJ2-1; 13 nucleotides agree with TRBD2. The CDR3 is 14 amino acids. CDR1 is SGHRS and CDR2 is YFSETQ in the germline V gene. Trimming took 3 bases from V and 10 from J; bases not matched to a gene: 4. CDR3 loop: CASSSSGLAGEQFF. In nucleotides, the CDR3 is TGCGCCAGCAGCTCGTCGGGACTAGCGGGGGAGCAGTTCTTC.

The sample holds many counts of this clonotype. This rearrangement joins TRBV24-1 to TRBJ2-5, with D tentatively TRBD1 or TRBD2 (5 bases each). Between the trimmed V and J ends, which lost 4 bases and 4 bases, there was a span of 15 bases. Germline-derived CDR1 and CDR2 are KGHDR and SFDVKD. The CDR3 has 15 residues. The CDR3 region has the DNA TGTGCCACCAGTGACACGAGGAAGGGGAGAGAGACCCAGTACTTC. This gives the protein CATSDTRKGRETQYF.

This clonotype was seen a handful of times. This could be a read error, since a much larger clone is one nucleotide away. The V and J genes are TRBV2 and TRBJ2-7, with 7 bases matching TRBD1. With V trimmed by 11 bases and J by 2 bases, 12 bases remained unmatched. The CDR3 contains 14 residues. Germline lookup yields CDR1 SNHLY and CDR2 FYNNEI. This chain's CDR3 is CAGVRQGRAYEQYF. The CDR3 nucleotides read TGTGCCGGCGTACGACAGGGTAGAGCCTACGAGCAGTACTTC.

This chain links TRBV10-3 with TRBJ2-5; 14 bases fit TRBD2. Germline lookup yields CDR1 ENHRY and CDR2 SYGVKD. The trim removed 5 bases at V and 1 base at J, leaving 12 bases unmatched. This CDR3 comprises 19 residues. The CDR3 DNA reads TGTGCCATCAGTAGTATCGGGACTAGCGGGGGCCCCCTCCAAGAGACCCAGTACTTC. Protein sequence: CAISSIGTSGGPLQETQYF.

The chain employs TRBV12-3 or TRBV12-4 and TRBJ2-2; no definite D call. This CDR3 is built from 15 residues. Trimming took 3 bases from V and 2 from J, leaving 10 bases between them. The chain's CDR3 is CASSLLAGNTGELFF. For the CDR3, the DNA is TGTGCCAGCAGTTTGTTGGCCGGCAACACCGGGGAGCTGTTTTTT.

This clonotype occurred a few times. CDR3 loop: CASSRGAEEKLFF. CDR3 in DNA: TGTGCCAGCAGTAGGGGGGCGGAAGAAAAACTGTTTTTT. The chain combines TRBV11-3 with TRBJ1-4; D might be TRBD1 (6 bases). CDR1 SGHNT and CDR2 YENEEA come from the germline V gene. The length of the CDR3 is 13 residues. V dropped 6 bases and J dropped 8 bases, with 13 bases sitting between them.

This clonotype has a handful of counts. Possible read error: a much larger clone is one base away. The chain combines TRBV10-3 with TRBJ1-6; tentatively, D is TRBD1 (6 bases). Germline values: CDR1 ENHRY, CDR2 SYGVKD. V was pared by 6 bases and J by 8 bases, with 14 bases between. The CDR3 totals 14 residues. CDR3 sequence reads: CAIRATGTDSPLHF. The CDR3 DNA follows: TGTGCCATCAGGGCAACAGGGACGGATTCACCCCTCCACTTT.

About this clonotype itself: A clone one base away is much larger, so this may be a read error. This chain uses TRBV6-5 with TRBJ2-5; a possible D gene is TRBD1 (5 bases). CDR3 length: 15 residues. In germline, CDR1 is MNHEY, CDR2 SVGAGI. Deletions cut 2 bases from V and 4 bases from J, with 14 bases between. The CDR3 region has the DNA TGTGCCAGCAGTTACCCCCAGGGTCAAAGAGAGACCCAGTACTTC. Translating gives CASSYPQGQRETQYF.

This clonotype showed up many times. The chain couples TRBV25-1 to TRBJ1-2; possible D gene TRBD1, 5 bases. The germline V gene has CDR1 MGHDK and CDR2 SYGVNS. Between the trimmed V and J ends, which lost 7 bases and 4 bases, there was a span of 13 bases. CDR3 size: 13 residues. CDR3 sequence reads: CASKSRDGYGYTF. CDR3 sequence (DNA): TGTGCCAGCAAGTCCAGGGACGGCTATGGCTACACCTTC.

This clonotype was recorded at least ten times. The V call is TRBV20-1, the J call TRBJ2-3; 7 bases map to TRBD1. The CDR3 consists of 15 residues. V lost 2 bases, J lost 4 bases, and 9 bases stayed unmatched. Per the germline V gene, CDR1 is DFQATT and CDR2 is SNEGSKA (reference sequence). DNA for the CDR3: TGCAGTGCTAGAACCGGGACAGTTTTTTCAGATACGCAGTATTTT. Translation gives CSARTGTVFSDTQYF.

This clonotype was counted many times. The rearrangement links TRBV3-1 to TRBJ1-4; D unclear. Germline V gene data show CDR1 as LGHDT and CDR2 as YNNKEL (reference sequence). Between the trimmed V and J ends, which lost 4 bases and 8 bases, there was a span of 17 bases. This CDR3 is 15 amino acids long. In DNA form, the CDR3 reads TGTGCCAGCAGCCCCCCGGGTTTCGAAGGAGAAAAACTGTTTTTT. This encodes CASSPPGFEGEKLFF.

In this sample, this clonotype turned up a few times. The gene calls are TRBV7-2 and TRBJ1-1; D may be TRBD1 (5 bases). The CDR3 runs 16 residues. The V gene lost 2 bases and the J gene lost 4 bases, with 17 bases spanning the gap. The germline V gene has CDR1 SGHTA and CDR2 FQGNSA. The CDR3 DNA is TGTGCCAGCAGCTTAAATCAGGGAGGGGTTGGCACTGAAGCTTTCTTT. Translated: CASSLNQGGVGTEAFF.

This clonotype was recorded at least ten times. This sequence joins TRBV14 and TRBJ1-6; the D gene is possibly TRBD1 (5 bases). Germline-derived CDR1 and CDR2 are SGHDN and FVKESK. V gave up 7 bases and J gave up 8 bases, with 15 bases separating them. The CDR3 runs to 14 residues. CDR3 coding DNA: TGTGCCAGCACCCGGACTCTGGGGGATTCACCCCTCCACTTT. Its translation: CASTRTLGDSPLHF.

This clonotype was seen only a few times. The chain is built from TRBV4-3 and TRBJ2-2, with a weak D call TRBD2 (5 bases). Germline V gene sequence: CDR1 LGHNA, CDR2 YSLEER. Between the trimmed V and J ends, which lost 1 base and 7 bases, there was a span of 13 bases. This CDR3 contains 15 residues. CDR3 DNA sequence: TGCGCCAGCAGCCAAGTAAATGCTGGAGGCGGGGAGCTGTTTTTT. Translation gives CASSQVNAGGGELFF.

This clonotype was counted at least ten times. The chain has TRBV7-2 and TRBJ2-6; TRBD2 agrees at 7 bases. There are 15 residues in the CDR3. Trimming cost V 1 base and J 4 bases; bases outside gene matches: 1. CDR1 and CDR2 from the germline V gene are SGHTA and FQGNSA. DNA of the CDR3: TGTGCCAGCAGCTTAGTACTAGCGGGGGCCAACGTCCTGACTTTC. This codes for CASSLVLAGANVLTF.

The CDR3, as DNA: TGTGCCAGCAGCCTCTCAAACAGGGGAGGTGGTGAAAAACTGTTTTTT. Translation gives CASSLSNRGGGEKLFF. The genes are TRBV5-6 and TRBJ1-4, with 7 bases identical to TRBD1. Germline V CDR1 and CDR2: SGHDT, YYEEEE. The CDR3 runs to 16 residues. V shed 4 bases, J shed 7 bases, and the junction held 13 bases outside the gene matches. The whole variable domain, filled in from reference TRBV5-6 and TRBJ1-4, reads DAGVTQSPTHLIKTRGQQVTLRCSPKSGHDTVSWYQQALGQGPQFIFQYYEEEERQRGNFPDRFSGHQFPNYSSELNVNALLLGDSALYLCASSLSNRGGGEKLFFGSGTQLSVL.

As for this clonotype: The junction departs from the called germline gene at one end, perhaps through a read error. The chain uses TRBV12-3 or TRBV12-4 and TRBJ2-1; D unresolved. The CDR3 extends over 13 amino acids. In DNA, the CDR3 is TGTGCCAGCAGTTTTAGTTCCTACAGTGAGCAGTTCTTC. Its protein product is CASSFSSYSEQFF.

Concerning this clonotype: This sequence may be a read error, since a much larger clone differs from it by one base. The J gene is TRBJ1-4, the V gene TRBV6-6, with a possible D match to TRBD1 (6 bases). Germline V gene sequence: CDR1 MNHNY, CDR2 SVGAGI (reference sequence). This CDR3 spans 14 amino acids. As DNA, the CDR3 is TGTGCCAGCAGTTATCTCAGGGGCGAAGAAAAACGGTTTTTT. Amino acids: CASSYLRGEEKRFF.